Sequencing of this TCR beta chain was carried out in a study of PD-L1 blockade in urothelial cancer (dated by TCRdb to the late 2010s). Notes on the research overall: Every patient began therapy in the mid-2010s and was given atezolizumab 1,200 mg intravenously every 3 weeks. About 85% of the roughly 30 patients were males with bladder-origin urothelial cancer, and about two thirds of the roughly 30 reported a prior smoking history. Patients had an ECOG performance status of 0 or 1 and had received between 0 and 3 prior chemotherapy regimens. Blood samples were analyzed at two time points: 3 weeks after treatment start (second dose) and 6 weeks after treatment start. A median of 141,255 T cells and some 82,000 unique TCRs was obtained from blood samples, and a median clonality of roughly 0.08 was observed. The study, an exploratory multi-omic analysis, examined somatic, immune and clinical correlates of response to PD-L1 blockade with atezolizumab in urothelial cancer. TCR sequencing covered pretreatment tumor samples and matched, serially collected peripheral blood taken before and after atezolizumab treatment. Durable clinical benefit was defined as a progression-free survival longer than 6 months, and TCR features were additionally tested against progression-free survival and overall survival. In the same patients, pretreatment tumors underwent whole exome sequencing and RNA sequencing in addition to TCR sequencing. Durable clinical benefit was achieved by nine patients and was not achieved by 20 patients. Pretreatment blood TCR-seq was available for 27 to 30 patients, at least one posttreatment blood collection was obtained for 25 or so patients, and tumor TCR-seq was available for 25 or so patients. The investigation overall reported the following: Because the sample size was small (n ≈ 31) and many of the analyses were exploratory, the results are meant to be hypothesis-generating. Patients with durable benefit showed greater expansion of tumor-associated TCR clones in peripheral blood 3 weeks after starting treatment (n of about 20, p = 0.022). Improved progression-free and overall survival was found to be associated with pretreatment peripheral blood TCR clonality below the median.

The time point label, as the study defines it: pretreatment peripheral blood. A cohort of more than 25 patients with locally advanced or metastatic urothelial carcinoma, treated at Memorial Sloan Kettering on a trial protocol, was included. Peripheral blood mononuclear cells were collected from each patient pretreatment and during treatment, giving between 1 and 8 total time points per patient. The Qiagen DNeasy Blood extraction kit was used to purify genomic DNA from total PBMCs and tumor samples. PBMCs were collected pretreatment and during treatment, and were isolated and stored as previously described. Turning to this clone: Its antigen is still unknown. Base qualities are not at hand, and no much larger clone is one base apart.

To estimate absolute template abundance from read counts, synthetic TCR analog templates were spiked into each PCR. The immunoSEQ assay was used to amplify TCRbeta CDR3 regions from genomic DNA with bias-controlled V and J gene primers. Sequencing of rearranged TCRbeta segments was done at approximately 20X coverage. In the paper's pipeline: Clustering was used to correct sequencing errors, and CDR3s were annotated against IMGT to assign V, D and J genes. Downstream analyses used only productive TCRbeta rearrangements and left out out-of-frame or stop-codon sequences. Clonality was computed as one minus Shannon entropy normalized by the log of the number of unique productive sequences. Fisher's exact test with Benjamini-Hochberg correction, using a cutoff of adjusted p below 0.01, was how clones that differed between time points or between blood and tumor were identified. The immuneACCESS repertoire file appears here via TCRdb, limited to in-frame rearrangements. These files lack a portion of the clones; in checked studies, under half of the deficit traces to unresolved V genes, and the cause of the others is not known. Clonal size and the V and J genes are those of that table, whereas D and trimming came from the DNA. Recorded for this sample are more than 35,000 clones; approximately 90% of them occurred a single time. The top ten hold roughly 12% of the sample.

Between the V and J ends, shortened by 5 bases and 5 bases respectively, the junction contains 6 bases. From the cysteine up to the phenylalanine, the CDR3 has a length of 11 residues. CDR3 DNA is the only sequence kept; it has 33 bases, read in frame from the first base. Sequences MNHNS (CDR1) and SASEGT (CDR2) are obtained from the germline V gene. This sequence was found in a woman in her sixties or seventies with urothelial cancer. This sample comprised PBMCs, obtained around atezolizumab (anti-PD-L1) treatment. The receptor chain draws on TRBV6-1 and TRBJ1-1; TRBD1 is perhaps the D gene, given 6 matching bases. The DNA sequence is given as TGTGCCAGCAGTCAGGGGACTGAAGCTTTCTTT. This codes for CASSQGTEAFF.